Each of the 28 T cell receptor beta chains below was sequenced from the same sample in a study of CD8 T cells in ankylosing spondylitis. Regarding the study as a whole: Seemingly distinctive of ankylosing spondylitis blood was a TCR beta motif formed by eight highly homologous variants.

No antigen has been assigned to these receptors. One entry per CDR3 protein, called by TCRdb with MiXCR from the 5' RACE reads. The sample has tens of thousands of distinct CDR3 sequences, around 8.5% seen once. Sequences were obtained from blood, either unsorted or a sorted T cell fraction (not recorded which). The source is a male donor with ankylosing spondylitis.

The V call is TRBV3-1, the J call TRBJ1-4, with D possibly being TRBD1 (5 bases). The CDR3 spans 16 residues. Trimming pared 2 bases from V and 8 bases from J, leaving 18 bases between. Germline assignment: CDR1 LGHDT and CDR2 YNNKEL (reference sequence). The CDR3 sequence: CASSQLRGKVGEKLFF. For the CDR3, the DNA is TGTGCCAGCAGCCAATTACGGGGGAAGGTGGGCGAAAAACTGTTTTTT.

The chain joins TRBV5-4 to TRBJ2-7; D remains ambiguous. Trimming shortened V by 4 bases and J by 2 bases, and 13 bases separated the two germline ends. CDR1 is SGHNT, CDR2 YYREEE, per germline (reference sequence). CDR3 length: 14 amino acids. The CDR3 sequence is CASSPELGTYEQYV. CDR3 sequence (DNA): TGTGCCAGCAGCCCGGAACTTGGGACCTACGAGCAGTACGTC.

J is TRBJ2-1 and V is TRBV10-3; TRBD2 might be the D (5 bases). The CDR3 has 15 amino acids. Germline loops: CDR1 ENHRY, CDR2 SYGVKD. Trimming stripped 0 bases from V and 8 bases from J, with 14 bases between. CDR3 loop: CAISESGEWGYEQFF. The CDR3 DNA is TGTGCCATCAGTGAGTCTGGGGAGTGGGGTTATGAGCAGTTCTTC.

This sequence joins TRBV20-1 and TRBJ2-1; D remains unclear. Deletions cut 2 bases from V and 8 bases from J, with 13 bases between. CDR1 and CDR2 from the germline V gene are DFQATT and SNEGSKA (reference sequence). The CDR3 length is 13 residues. The CDR3 sequence: CSARRQEDDEQFF. The CDR3 nucleotides are TGCAGTGCTAGACGGCAGGAAGACGATGAGCAGTTCTTC.

This clonotype was seen ten or more times. V and J are TRBV15 and TRBJ2-2; TRBD2 aligns across 7 bases. The CDR3 sequence is 15 residues long. Germline CDR1 LNHNV, CDR2 YYDKDF (reference sequence). V shed 4 bases, J shed 6 bases, and the junction held 8 bases outside the gene matches. In nucleotides, the CDR3 is TGTGCCACCAGCAACCAGCGGGGTACATCCGGGGAGCTGTTTTTT. Its protein product is CATSNQRGTSGELFF.

V gene TRBV20-1 combines with J gene TRBJ2-1, with 7 bases matching TRBD1. Losses at the gene ends were 5 bases for V and 5 bases for J; bases not matched to a gene: 3. There are 12 residues in the CDR3. Germline V gene sequence: CDR1 DFQATT, CDR2 SNEGSKA (reference sequence). The CDR3 DNA is TGCAGTGCTCAGGACAGGAACAATGAGCAGTTCTTC. Translated: CSAQDRNNEQFF.

The table lists this clonotype with many counts. The CDR3 DNA follows: TGTGCCACCAGTGATTTTGGAAACACCATATATTTT. It encodes CATSDFGNTIYF. This chain uses TRBV24-1 with TRBJ1-3; D gene unclear. V lost 1 base to trimming and J lost 3 bases, with 0 bases between them. This CDR3 has 12 amino acids. Germline values: CDR1 KGHDR, CDR2 SFDVKD.

There are many counts of this clonotype. J is TRBJ2-1 and V is TRBV7-9; the D gene is possibly TRBD1 (5 bases). Germline V gene lookup returns CDR1 SEHNR and CDR2 FQNEAQ (reference sequence). V was shortened by 10 bases and J by 11 bases, with 12 bases between the two germline ends. The CDR3 is 10 residues long. CDR3 residues: CAIGANQQFF. DNA for the CDR3: TGTGCCATAGGGGCTAACCAGCAGTTCTTC. The whole variable domain, filled in from reference TRBV7-9 and TRBJ2-1, reads DTGVSQNPRHKITKRGQNVTFRCDPISEHNRLYWYRQTLGQGPEFLTYFQNEAQLEKSRLLSDRFSAERPKGSFSTLEIQRTEQGDSAMYLCAIGANQQFFGPGTRLTVL.

This clonotype has a count of ten or more. This chain joins TRBV29-1 and TRBJ2-7; the match to TRBD2 covers 11 bases. The ends lost 2 bases at V and 3 bases at J; junction bases unmatched: 21. Germline V gene lookup returns CDR1 SQVTM and CDR2 ANQGSEA. This CDR3 has 20 amino acids. The DNA for the CDR3 is TGCAGCGTTGAATTGGGGGCCCTAGCGGGAGGCACACACCGACTCTACGAGCAGTACTTC. The encoded protein is CSVELGALAGGTHRLYEQYF.

The chain combines TRBV11-2 with TRBJ1-1, with TRBD1 identical over 8 bases. Germline V gene sequence: CDR1 SGHAT, CDR2 FQNNGV. CDR3 length equals 13 residues. V was clipped by 4 bases and J by 7 bases; unmatched bases: 5. CDR3 bases: TGTGCCAGCAGCTCGACCGGGACAGGTGAAGCTTTCTTT. Translation gives CASSSTGTGEAFF.

The table lists this clonotype with a few counts. The chain has TRBV15 and TRBJ1-4; the D is unclear. The CDR3 has 14 residues. CDR1 is LNHNV, CDR2 YYDKDF, per germline (reference sequence). The V and J ends lost 2 bases and 6 bases respectively, with 10 bases between them. The CDR3 DNA reads as TGTGCCACCAGCAGAAGGCAGGAGGATGAAAAACTGTTTTTT. Protein sequence: CATSRRQEDEKLFF.

The V and J genes are TRBV5-1 and TRBJ1-1; possibly TRBD1 for D (5 bases). The germline V and J ends were trimmed by 0 bases and 3 bases, with 12 bases remaining between them. This CDR3 has 15 residues. In germline, CDR1 is SGHRS, CDR2 YFSETQ. CDR3: CASSLDEVGDTEAFF. The CDR3 DNA reads TGCGCCAGCAGCTTGGATGAGGTGGGGGACACTGAAGCTTTCTTT.

This clonotype was detected a few times. The chain couples TRBV20-1 to TRBJ1-1; D unresolved. With 7 bases removed from V and 1 base from J, the gap between germline ends came to 7 bases. This CDR3 has 11 amino acids. Looked up from germline, CDR1 is DFQATT and CDR2 is SNEGSKA (reference sequence). The CDR3 spells CSGNENTEAFF. As DNA, the CDR3 is TGCAGTGGGAACGAGAACACTGAAGCTTTCTTT.

This clonotype has only a few counts. The rearrangement uses TRBV24-1 and TRBJ2-2; D uncertain. The V and J ends lost 10 bases and 3 bases respectively, with 14 bases between them. Germline loops: CDR1 KGHDR, CDR2 SFDVKD. The CDR3 sequence is 14 residues long. The CDR3 loop reads CATSASPDTGELFF. The CDR3 bases are TGTGCCACATCAGCTAGTCCCGACACCGGGGAGCTGTTTTTT.

The table lists this clonotype with many counts. The V and J genes are TRBV3-1 and TRBJ2-1; 10 bases match TRBD2. CDR3 length: 15 residues. Germline V lookup: CDR1 LGHDT, CDR2 YNNKEL (reference sequence). V lost 0 bases and J lost 7; bases outside the gene matches: 3. This chain's CDR3 is CASSQDLAGVNEQFF. The CDR3 DNA sequence: TGTGCCAGCAGCCAAGATCTAGCGGGAGTTAATGAGCAGTTCTTC.

The sample holds many counts of this clonotype. The chain joins TRBV5-5 to TRBJ1-1; no clear D. The CDR3 consists of 14 residues. CDR1 SGHKS and CDR2 YYEKEE come from the germline V gene (reference sequence). Trimming pared 4 bases from V and 1 base from J, leaving 11 bases between. CDR3 nucleotides: TGTGCCAGCAGCCAACATGGGAAGAACACTGAAGCTTTCTTT. It is translated as CASSQHGKNTEAFF.

This chain uses TRBV12-3 or TRBV12-4 with TRBJ2-2; D is ambiguous. The V end was cut by 11 bases, the J end by 7 bases, with 8 bases between. The CDR3 is made up of 10 amino acids. For the CDR3, the DNA is TGTGCCTACTGGAACGGGGAGCTGTTTTTT. Translation gives CAYWNGELFF.

This clonotype was observed at least ten times. V usage is TRBV12-3 or TRBV12-4 and J usage is TRBJ2-1; D not certain. The CDR3 extends over 13 amino acids. V lost 7 bases and J 7 bases, leaving 14 bases between the germline ends. The CDR3 bases are TGTGCCAGCACCGCTTCGGTGGGGAATGAGCAGTTCTTC. Protein product: CASTASVGNEQFF.

This clonotype has just a few counts. The CDR3 protein is CASSSDSQARLSHGYTF. DNA for the CDR3: TGTGCCAGCAGCTCGGACTCGCAAGCTCGACTCTCCCATGGCTACACCTTC. The chain uses TRBV7-9 and TRBJ1-2; no reliable D call. CDR1 and CDR2 (germline): SEHNR, FQNEAQ (reference sequence). V shed 4 bases and J shed 6 bases, with 24 bases lying between them. The CDR3 contains 17 residues. Full variable domain (outside the CDR3, taken from reference TRBV7-9 and TRBJ1-2): DTGVSQNPRHKITKRGQNVTFRCDPISEHNRLYWYRQTLGQGPEFLTYFQNEAQLEKSRLLSDRFSAERPKGSFSTLEIQRTEQGDSAMYLCASSSDSQARLSHGYTFGSGTRLTVV.

By proportion, this clonotype is medium-sized (0.01 to 0.1%). V gene TRBV7-8 combines with J gene TRBJ2-7; no reliable D call. Germline lookup yields CDR1 SGHVS and CDR2 FQNEAQ. The CDR3 covers 12 residues. Trimming stripped 5 bases from V and 3 bases from J, with 8 bases between. This CDR3 is CASSGVFYEQYF. The CDR3 bases are TGTGCCAGCAGCGGGGTATTCTACGAGCAGTACTTC.

This clonotype has just a few counts. The chain is built from TRBV29-1 and TRBJ2-1; 7 nucleotides match TRBD1. The CDR3 spans 14 residues. V shed 6 bases, J shed 10 bases, and the junction held 15 bases outside the gene matches. Looked up from germline, CDR1 is SQVTM and CDR2 is ANQGSEA. CDR3 amino acids: CSVMDPGTAKEQFF. The CDR3 DNA reads TGCAGCGTGATGGACCCCGGGACAGCCAAGGAGCAGTTCTTC.

Turning to this clonotype: Likely a read error: the CDR3 ends without its conserved phenylalanine or tryptophan. The CDR3 is CASSSSIGREAWADTQYS. The CDR3 coding sequence is TGTGCCAGCAGCTCCTCGATTGGGCGGGAGGCCTGGGCTGATACGCAGTATTCT. The chain links TRBV11-1 to TRBJ2-3; the match to TRBD2 covers 8 bases. Looked up from germline, CDR1 is SGHAT and CDR2 is FQDESV (reference sequence). CDR3 length: 18 amino acids. The J segment lost 6 bases and the V segment lost 4 bases, leaving 18 bases of the junction unmatched.

This clonotype was found many times. The V gene is TRBV7-9, the J gene TRBJ1-1; D call uncertain. Germline lookup yields CDR1 SEHNR and CDR2 FQNEAQ (reference sequence). Trimming shortened V by 5 bases and J by 3 bases, and 16 bases separated the two germline ends. This CDR3 is built from 15 residues. DNA for the CDR3: TGTGCCAGCAGCACCCCGGAGGGTCTTTACACTGAAGCTTTCTTT. It codes for CASSTPEGLYTEAFF.

As DNA, the CDR3 is TGCAGCGTTGAAGGAGCCTTTTTGAGCACAGATACGCAGTATTTT. Protein sequence: CSVEGAFLSTDTQYF. J is TRBJ2-3 and V is TRBV29-1; D is unresolved. V lost 1 base to trimming and J lost 0 bases, with 11 bases between them. Germline lookup yields CDR1 SQVTM and CDR2 ANQGSEA. The CDR3 totals 15 residues.

This clonotype was seen ten or more times. This sequence joins TRBV19 and TRBJ2-4; 7 bases align to TRBD1. CDR3 length: 15 residues. Germline V lookup: CDR1 LNHDA, CDR2 SQIVND (reference sequence). V dropped 4 bases and J dropped 6; count of bases not matched to a gene: 9. The CDR3 loop reads CASSNPSGQLNIQYF. CDR3 coding DNA: TGTGCCAGTAGTAACCCTTCGGGACAGTTAAACATTCAGTACTTC.

The J gene is TRBJ1-1, the V gene TRBV2; 7 nucleotides line up with TRBD1. The CDR3 spans 15 residues. Germline V gene sequence: CDR1 SNHLY, CDR2 FYNNEI. The V and J ends lost 0 bases and 4 bases, in that order; junction bases with no gene match: 5. The CDR3 DNA is TGTGCCAGCAGTGAAGCGGTGGGACAGAGCACTGAAGCTTTCTTT. This codes for CASSEAVGQSTEAFF.

The chain uses TRBV3-1 and TRBJ2-7, with D perhaps TRBD2 (5 bases). The V gene lost 0 bases and the J gene lost 4 bases, with 13 bases spanning the gap. Germline lookup yields CDR1 LGHDT and CDR2 YNNKEL (reference sequence). CDR3 length equals 15 residues. For the CDR3, the DNA is TGTGCCAGCAGCCAAGAGGCCCGGGGTTCTTACGAGCAGTACTTC. Protein sequence: CASSQEARGSYEQYF.

CDR3 coding DNA: TGTGCCAGCAGCACCCGGGACAGTTTCTACAATGAGCAGTTCTTC. Translating gives CASSTRDSFYNEQFF. This rearrangement joins TRBV11-2 to TRBJ2-1, with TRBD1 matching over 7 bases. The germline V gene has CDR1 SGHAT and CDR2 FQNNGV. V gave up 5 bases and J gave up 3 bases; unmatched junction bases: 7. The CDR3 is 15 residues long.